The next 31 T cell receptor beta chains were all read from a single sample in a study of cytomegalovirus exposure and HLA in healthy donors. The table came from immunoSEQ multiplex PCR; TCRdb's copy has only in-frame clones and leaves some out. The table lists 150,000 or so clones, 94% of them singletons, with 1.5% to 2% in the top ten. Sequencing was done on a sample of PBMCs. These receptors were obtained from a man between 18 and 35 years old in good health and CMV-seropositive.

This chain links TRBV28 with TRBJ1-2, with D hard to call. Germline V gene data show CDR1 as MDHEN and CDR2 as SYDVKM. The CDR3 has 14 residues. Trimming removed 5 bases at V and 8 bases at J, with 18 bases between. The CDR3 here is CASSPSEEGKGYTF. CDR3 nucleotides: TGTGCCAGCAGTCCCTCCGAAGAGGGAAAGGGCTACACCTTC.

The chain links TRBV5-1 to TRBJ2-1, with TRBD1 matching over 7 bases. Losses at the gene ends were 3 bases for V and 6 bases for J; bases not matched to a gene: 3. CDR1 and CDR2 from the germline V gene are SGHRS and YFSETQ. This CDR3 spans 13 amino acids. DNA of the CDR3: TGCGCCAGCAGCTACTCAGGGGGCAATGAGCAGTTCTTC. It specifies CASSYSGGNEQFF.

This chain connects TRBV25-1 to TRBJ2-1; 7 positions match TRBD2. The ends lost 7 bases at V and 2 bases at J; junction bases unmatched: 8. This CDR3 is built from 15 residues. CDR1 is MGHDK and CDR2 is SYGVNS in the germline V gene. CDR3 bases: TGTGCCAGCACCCGGAGGGAGGGACCCTACAATGAGCAGTTCTTC. It codes for CASTRREGPYNEQFF.

Written as DNA, the CDR3 is TGTGCCAGCAGTTTGGGGACAGGCGGTGGCTACACCTTC. Translated, it gives CASSLGTGGGYTF. The J gene is TRBJ1-2, the V gene TRBV28; TRBD1 agrees at 8 bases. J was trimmed by 7 bases and V by 3 bases; bases with no gene match: 4. This CDR3 has 13 amino acids. Germline V gene data show CDR1 as MDHEN and CDR2 as SYDVKM.

The rearrangement joins TRBV29-1 to TRBJ2-1; the match to TRBD2 covers 7 bases. The V gene's germline CDR1 is SQVTM and CDR2 ANQGSEA. This CDR3 spans 11 amino acids. CDR3 bases: TGCCTAGTGGGAGGGGACAATGAGCAGTTCTTC. Amino acids: CLVGGDNEQFF.

V gene TRBV28 combines with J gene TRBJ1-4; 10 bases align to TRBD1. Germline trimming cut 2 bases from V and 4 bases from J; bases unmatched to any gene: 4. The CDR3 contains 16 residues. Germline CDR1 MDHEN, CDR2 SYDVKM. The CDR3 loop reads CASSLGTGADNEKLFF. The DNA of the CDR3 is TGTGCCAGCAGTTTAGGGACAGGGGCGGATAATGAAAAACTGTTTTTT.

This clone has a single count. This sequence joins TRBV5-5 and TRBJ2-1, with D hard to call. CDR1 SGHKS and CDR2 YYEKEE come from the germline V gene (reference sequence). Trimming took 2 bases from V and 3 from J, leaving 3 bases between them. The CDR3 is 12 residues long. CDR3 residues: CASSFRYNEQFF. The CDR3 DNA is TGTGCCAGCAGCTTCCGCTACAATGAGCAGTTCTTC. Together with reference TRBV5-5 and TRBJ2-1, the CDR3 gives the full variable domain: DAGVTQSPTHLIKTRGQQVTLRCSPISGHKSVSWYQQVLGQGPQFIFQYYEKEERGRGNFPDRFSARQFPNYSSELNVNALLLGDSALYLCASSFRYNEQFFGPGTRLTVL.

This chain joins TRBV2 and TRBJ1-1, with D perhaps TRBD1 (5 bases). Germline values: CDR1 SNHLY, CDR2 FYNNEI. This CDR3 has 14 residues. V shed 2 bases and J shed 7 bases, with 14 bases lying between them. The CDR3 is CASSERGREGEAFF. Written as DNA, the CDR3 is TGTGCCAGCAGTGAACGGGGGAGGGAAGGTGAAGCTTTCTTT.

The sample holds one count of this clone. This rearrangement joins TRBV27 to TRBJ2-7; D possibly corresponds to TRBD1 (6 bases). The CDR3 has 13 residues. CDR1 is MNHEY, CDR2 SMNVEV, per germline (reference sequence). Deletions cut 6 bases from V and 3 bases from J, with 12 bases between. CDR3 sequence: CASSQNRDYEQYF. The CDR3 DNA follows: TGTGCCAGCAGCCAGAACAGGGACTACGAGCAGTACTTC.

The chain combines TRBV25-1 with TRBJ2-7, with TRBD1 matching over 7 bases. Germline CDR1 is MGHDK and CDR2 is SYGVNS. The V and J ends lost 8 bases and 2 bases, in that order; junction bases with no gene match: 6. This CDR3 is 13 amino acids long. The CDR3 loop is CASRDSLTYEQYF. In DNA, the CDR3 is TGTGCCAGCCGGGACAGTCTTACCTACGAGCAGTACTTC.

V and J are TRBV11-2 and TRBJ1-5; 8 bases line up with TRBD1. In germline, CDR1 is SGHAT, CDR2 FQNNGV. The CDR3 loop spans 16 amino acids. V trimming: 5 bases; J trimming: 2 bases; junction bases outside the gene matches: 8. CDR3 nucleotides: TGTGCCAGCAGCCACGGACAGGGATCGGGCAATCAGCCCCAGCATTTT. Its protein is CASSHGQGSGNQPQHF.

J is TRBJ1-5 and V is TRBV28; TRBD1 is a possible D gene (5 bases). V lost 5 bases, J lost 8 bases, and 19 bases lay in between. The CDR3 length is 15 residues. Germline-derived CDR1 and CDR2 are MDHEN and SYDVKM. CDR3 nucleotide sequence: TGTGCCAGCAGTCCTACCCCCCCAGGGTTGAAGCCCCAGCATTTT. This codes for CASSPTPPGLKPQHF.

As DNA, the CDR3 is TGTGCCAGCAGTTACTCAGACAGCCGAAATGGCTACACCTTC. Its translation is CASSYSDSRNGYTF. This chain joins TRBV6-5 and TRBJ1-2, with D possibly being TRBD1 (5 bases). The CDR3 covers 14 residues. Germline-derived CDR1 and CDR2 are MNHEY and SVGAGI. V was trimmed by 0 bases and J by 6 bases, leaving 11 bases between them.

This chain links TRBV6-6 with TRBJ2-6; 7 bases agree with TRBD1. Germline V lookup: CDR1 MNHNY, CDR2 SVGAGI (reference sequence). With V trimmed by 6 bases and J by 3 bases, 5 bases remained unmatched. The CDR3 length is 15 residues. The CDR3 sequence is CASREQGSGANVLTF. The CDR3 region has the DNA TGTGCCAGCAGGGAACAGGGGAGTGGGGCCAACGTCCTGACTTTC.

This chain joins TRBV13 and TRBJ2-1; the D is unclear. The ends were cut back, 2 bases at V and 2 bases at J, with 10 bases in the middle. This CDR3 has 15 residues. The germline V gene encodes CDR1 PRHDT and CDR2 FYEKMQ (reference sequence). The CDR3 DNA reads TGTGCCAGCAGCTTAAGAGTGGTACCCTACAATGAGCAGTTCTTC. Translated: CASSLRVVPYNEQFF.

The chain recombines TRBV27 with TRBJ2-4; 12 nucleotides line up with TRBD2. CDR3 length: 17 residues. Germline V gives CDR1 MNHEY, CDR2 SMNVEV (reference sequence). The V gene end was trimmed by 4 bases and the J gene end by 3 bases; junction bases not matched to a gene: 7. The CDR3 is CASSSGLAGRGKNIQYF. The CDR3 bases are TGTGCCAGCAGTTCCGGACTAGCGGGAAGGGGCAAAAACATTCAGTACTTC.

The chain carries TRBV5-5 and TRBJ1-1, with 8 bases identical to TRBD1. V lost 2 bases to trimming and J lost 4 bases; unmatched junction nucleotides: 4. The length of the CDR3 is 14 residues. Per the germline V gene, CDR1 is SGHKS and CDR2 is YYEKEE (reference sequence). The CDR3: CASSFGQGSTEAFF. In DNA form, the CDR3 reads TGTGCCAGCAGCTTTGGACAGGGCAGCACTGAAGCTTTCTTT.

This sequence joins TRBV18 and TRBJ1-4, with D maybe TRBD1 (6 bases). The germline V gene has CDR1 KGHSH and CDR2 LQKENI. The CDR3 consists of 14 residues. Trimming pared 4 bases from V and 7 bases from J, leaving 13 bases between. CDR3 in DNA: TGTGCCAGCTCACAGTCAGGGGACGGTGAAAAACTGTTTTTT. Translating it yields CASSQSGDGEKLFF.

The chain is built from TRBV18 and TRBJ1-2, with no clear D. CDR1 and CDR2 (germline): KGHSH, LQKENI. The CDR3 extends over 15 amino acids. With 3 bases removed from V and 3 bases from J, the gap between germline ends came to 14 bases. The CDR3 bases are TGTGCCAGCTCACCGTCGTCCCGGGAAGACTATGGCTACACCTTC. It specifies CASSPSSREDYGYTF.

V is TRBV5-4 and J is TRBJ2-2; D is ambiguous. The V and J ends lost 4 bases and 2 bases respectively, with 9 bases between them. The CDR3 is 14 amino acids. CDR1 is SGHNT and CDR2 is YYREEE in the germline V gene (reference sequence). The CDR3 spells CASSPLGNTGELFF. DNA for the CDR3: TGTGCCAGCAGCCCGCTAGGAAACACCGGGGAGCTGTTTTTT.

The gene calls are TRBV5-6 and TRBJ2-2; TRBD2 matches at 12 bases. Germline V gene sequence: CDR1 SGHDT, CDR2 YYEEEE. The CDR3 has 14 residues. Trimming cost V 4 bases and J 8 bases; bases outside gene matches: 3. CDR3 protein: CASSLGLAGGELFF. The DNA of the CDR3 is TGTGCCAGCAGCCTAGGACTAGCGGGAGGGGAGCTGTTTTTT.

The chain has TRBV5-1 and TRBJ1-5, with TRBD1 matching 8 bases. Trimming at V came to 4 bases and at J to 6 bases, leaving 9 bases not matched to a gene. The V gene's germline CDR1 is SGHRS and CDR2 YFSETQ. This CDR3 is 15 amino acids long. CDR3 sequence: CASSPQGAEGQPQHF. For the CDR3, the DNA is TGCGCCAGCAGCCCTCAGGGGGCTGAGGGTCAGCCCCAGCATTTT.

This rearrangement joins TRBV23-1 to TRBJ2-5; D is possibly TRBD1 or TRBD2 (6 bases each). The J call could be wrong; TRBJ2-7 is a better fit for the DNA end. TRBV23-1 belongs to the ORF category, with a function that is uncertain. The CDR3 has 14 residues. CDR3 in DNA: TGCGCCAGCACCCGATGCGGAGGGGGCTACGAGCAGTACTTC. This gives the protein CASTRCGGGYEQYF.

This chain joins TRBV4-1 and TRBJ1-1, with 8 bases identical to TRBD1. CDR3 length: 18 residues. In germline, CDR1 is MGHRA, CDR2 YSYEKL. Trimming removed 0 bases from V and 4 bases from J; junction bases left unmatched: 13. CDR3 residues: CASSQERTQGARGTEAFF. Written as DNA, the CDR3 is TGCGCCAGCAGCCAAGAGCGGACGCAGGGGGCGCGGGGCACTGAAGCTTTCTTT.

V gene TRBV19 combines with J gene TRBJ2-7; D unclear. This CDR3 is built from 14 residues. Germline V lookup: CDR1 LNHDA, CDR2 SQIVND (reference sequence). Between the trimmed V and J ends, which lost 1 base and 0 bases, there was a span of 7 bases. CDR3 nucleotide sequence: TGTGCCAGTAGTATAGCCGTCAGCTCCTACGAGCAGTACTTC. It translates to CASSIAVSSYEQYF.

The V call is TRBV5-1, the J call TRBJ2-7, with TRBD2 matching 8 bases. CDR1 and CDR2 (germline): SGHRS, YFSETQ. The CDR3 is made up of 18 amino acids. The trim removed 0 bases at V and 2 bases at J, leaving 13 bases unmatched. The CDR3 loop is CASSLGFLTSGVTYEQYF. The DNA for the CDR3 is TGCGCCAGCAGCTTGGGATTTCTAACTAGCGGAGTTACCTACGAGCAGTACTTC.

The chain has TRBV18 and TRBJ1-1; D ambiguous. Between the trimmed V and J ends, which lost 5 bases and 3 bases, there was a span of 16 bases. CDR3 size: 15 residues. In germline, CDR1 is KGHSH, CDR2 LQKENI. CDR3 in DNA: TGTGCCAGCTCATCAAGACAAGGTTCGTACACTGAAGCTTTCTTT. This sequence encodes CASSSRQGSYTEAFF.

V is TRBV6-6 and J is TRBJ2-5, with 7 bases that match TRBD1. This CDR3 has 15 residues. Trimming removed 2 bases from V and 2 bases from J; junction bases left unmatched: 5. The germline CDR1 and CDR2 sequences are MNHNY and SVGAGI (reference sequence). CDR3 sequence (DNA): TGTGCCAGCAGTTACCAACCGGGACAGCAAGAGACCCAGTACTTC. Translated, it gives CASSYQPGQQETQYF.

The chain links TRBV7-3 to TRBJ1-2; TRBD1 might be the D (6 bases). V was shortened by 2 bases and J by 8 bases, with 12 bases between the two germline ends. Germline CDR1 is SGHTA and CDR2 is FQGTGA. This CDR3 contains 13 residues. The CDR3 bases are TGTGCCAGCAGCTTAGCCGAGGGGGTGGGCTACACCTTC. This translates into CASSLAEGVGYTF.

The chain employs TRBV19 and TRBJ2-7; 10 nucleotides agree with TRBD2. This CDR3 is built from 17 residues. Germline loops: CDR1 LNHDA, CDR2 SQIVND (reference sequence). J was trimmed by 6 bases and V by 6 bases; bases with no gene match: 17. This CDR3 is CASSNRQSLAGVGEQYF. CDR3 bases: TGTGCCAGTAGCAACAGACAAAGTCTAGCGGGAGTTGGCGAGCAGTACTTC.

The chain recombines TRBV19 with TRBJ2-7; the match to TRBD2 covers 7 bases. Germline CDR1 and CDR2: LNHDA and SQIVND (reference sequence). The CDR3 loop spans 17 amino acids. V lost 5 bases and J lost 0; bases outside the gene matches: 13. The CDR3 DNA follows: TGTGCCAGTAGTTCAATGGGCACGGCGGGAGTCTCCTACGAGCAGTACTTC. Translating it yields CASSSMGTAGVSYEQYF.